This TCR beta chain was sequenced for a study of OX40 agonist ivuxolimab in advanced cancers. Study-wide context: Prior checkpoint blockade (anti-PD-1, anti-PD-L1 or anti-CTLA-4) was permitted; approximately 41% had it.

The CDR3 spans 13 residues. V lost 6 bases and J 6 bases, leaving 12 bases between the germline ends. CDR1 is KGHSH and CDR2 is LQKENI in the germline V gene. Points on this clone: Within the sample, other DNA sequences also encode this same CDR3.

Some clones are missing from TCRdb's copy, which holds only in-frame ones; the method was immunoSEQ multiplex PCR. Here the sample spans under 80,000 clones, approximately 85% being singletons. This chain joins TRBV18 and TRBJ1-5; D remains unclear. This TCR came from an adult with an advanced solid tumor such as melanoma, head and neck, liver or kidney cancer. This specimen consisted of CD4+ or CD8+ T cells sorted from blood, obtained in a trial of the OX40 agonist ivuxolimab. Here the CDR3 DNA reads TGTGCCAGCTCGCCGGGGTGGGGTCAGCCCCAGCATTTT. This gives the protein CASSPGWGQPQHF. Variable domain in full (rest from reference TRBV18 and TRBJ1-5): NAGVMQNPRHLVRRRGQEARLRCSPMKGHSHVYWYRQLPEEGLKFMVYLQKENIIDESGMPKERFSAEFPKEGPSILRIQQVVRGDSAAYFCASSPGWGQPQHFGDGTRLSIL.